This T cell receptor beta chain was documented in a study of blood T cell repertoires in COVID-19. Study-wide background: Some COVID-19 samples were acute and others convalescent; all came from the United States, Italy and Spain. T cells, B-cell-depleted T cells, or PBMCs provided the cDNA or gDNA that served as material.

Per the study methods: Cell counts per sample came from amplifying reference gene primers. Produced via immunoSEQ multiplex PCR; TCRdb's table is partial and in-frame only. That table is the source of V, J and clone size, and D and trimming were worked out from the DNA. The sample records about 120,000 clones, 75% to 90% being singletons. The sample holds a few counts of this clone. CDR1 MDHEN and CDR2 SYDVKM come from the germline V gene. The junction had 7 bases not matched to a gene; V was cut back by 5 bases and J by 4 bases. CDR3 length equals 15 residues. This sequence was found in a woman aged 65 to 85 with acute or convalescent COVID-19. Sequencing input: peripheral blood. The chain has TRBV28 and TRBJ1-3, with 8 bases aligning to TRBD1. Here the CDR3 DNA reads TGTGCCAGCAGTCACCGGCGGACAGGGGGAAACACCATATATTTT. Translated: CASSHRRTGGNTIYF.